This T cell receptor beta chain was identified during a study of T cells after yellow fever vaccination. Regarding this clonotype: Its cognate antigen is unknown.

The V segment lost 5 bases and the J segment 8 bases; nucleotides outside the gene matches: 7. CDR3 length equals 13 residues. Study outcomes and limitations: It was the secondary response that reached its peak faster, day 5 versus 15, but it was weaker.

TCRdb itself ran the 5' RACE reads through MiXCR, one entry per CDR3 protein. The sample lists 300,000 to 350,000 distinct CDR3 sequences; 3.5% to 4.5% were seen once. This clonotype originated in a man younger than 35 who received the YFV17D yellow fever vaccine. Sequences were derived from PBMCs, sampled 15 days after the yellow fever booster vaccination. V usage is TRBV23-1 and J usage is TRBJ1-2; TRBD1 matches at 8 bases. TRBV23-1 is recorded as an ORF, its role being uncertain. CDR3 in amino acids: CASSRRTGLGYTF. The CDR3 bases are TGCGCCAGCAGTAGGCGGACAGGGTTGGGCTACACCTTC.